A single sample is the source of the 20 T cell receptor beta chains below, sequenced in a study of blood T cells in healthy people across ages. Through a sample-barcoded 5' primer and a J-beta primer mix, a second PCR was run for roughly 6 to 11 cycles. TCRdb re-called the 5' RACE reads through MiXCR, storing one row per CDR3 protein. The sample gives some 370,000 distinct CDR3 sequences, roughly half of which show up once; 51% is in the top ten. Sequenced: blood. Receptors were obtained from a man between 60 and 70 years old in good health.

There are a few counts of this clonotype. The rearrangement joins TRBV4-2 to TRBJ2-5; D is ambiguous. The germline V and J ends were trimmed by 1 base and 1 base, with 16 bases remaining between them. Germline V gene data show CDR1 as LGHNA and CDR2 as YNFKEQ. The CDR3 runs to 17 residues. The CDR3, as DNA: TGTGCCAGCAGCCAAGGTCTTCCGCGGAGAATCCAAGAGACCCAGTACTTC. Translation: CASSQGLPRRIQETQYF.

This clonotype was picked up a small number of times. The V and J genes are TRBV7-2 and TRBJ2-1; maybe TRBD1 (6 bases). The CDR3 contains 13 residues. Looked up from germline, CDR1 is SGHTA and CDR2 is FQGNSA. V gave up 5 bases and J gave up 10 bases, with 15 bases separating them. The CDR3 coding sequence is TGTGCCAGCAGCGGGGACACCGGTCGGGAGCAGTTCTTC. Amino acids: CASSGDTGREQFF.

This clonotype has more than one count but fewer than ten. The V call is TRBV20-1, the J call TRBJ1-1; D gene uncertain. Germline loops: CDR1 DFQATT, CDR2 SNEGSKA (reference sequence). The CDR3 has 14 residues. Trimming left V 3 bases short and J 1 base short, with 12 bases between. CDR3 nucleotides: TGCAGTGCTAGGTCCCCGACGGGGAACACTGAAGCTTTCTTT. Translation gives CSARSPTGNTEAFF.

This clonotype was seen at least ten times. Here the CDR3 reads CSARDSANWVEQYF. The CDR3 nucleotides are TGCAGTGCTAGAGATTCAGCGAACTGGGTCGAGCAGTACTTC. The V and J genes are TRBV20-1 and TRBJ2-7, with unresolved D. V lost 0 bases and J 6 bases, leaving 15 bases between the germline ends. CDR3 length equals 14 residues. CDR1 is DFQATT, CDR2 SNEGSKA, per germline (reference sequence).

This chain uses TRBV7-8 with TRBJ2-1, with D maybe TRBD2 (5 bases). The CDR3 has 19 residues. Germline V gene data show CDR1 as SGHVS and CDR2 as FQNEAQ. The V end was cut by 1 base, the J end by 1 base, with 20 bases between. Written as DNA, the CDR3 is TGTGCCAGCAGCTTAGTTTCCCCACTTAGCGAAACTTCCTACAATGAGCAGTTCTTC. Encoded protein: CASSLVSPLSETSYNEQFF.

For the CDR3, the DNA is TGCGCCAGCAGCCTGGGACAGGCACCAGGCCACGAGCAGTACTTC. It encodes CASSLGQAPGHEQYF. The chain carries TRBV5-1 and TRBJ2-7; 8 nucleotides match TRBD1. V shed 4 bases, J shed 5 bases, and the junction held 11 bases outside the gene matches. This CDR3 has 15 residues. Germline V gives CDR1 SGHRS, CDR2 YFSETQ.

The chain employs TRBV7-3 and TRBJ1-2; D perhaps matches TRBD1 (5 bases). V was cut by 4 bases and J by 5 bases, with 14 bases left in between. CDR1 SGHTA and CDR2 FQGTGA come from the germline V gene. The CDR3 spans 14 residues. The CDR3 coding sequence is TGTGCCAGCAGCTCCGGGACTCGTGGTTATGGCTACACCTTC. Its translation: CASSSGTRGYGYTF.

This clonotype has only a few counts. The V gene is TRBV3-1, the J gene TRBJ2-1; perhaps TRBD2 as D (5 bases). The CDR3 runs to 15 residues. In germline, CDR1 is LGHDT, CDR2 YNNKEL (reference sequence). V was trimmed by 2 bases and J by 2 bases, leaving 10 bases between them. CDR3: CASSQRTSTYNEQFF. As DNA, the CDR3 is TGTGCCAGCAGCCAAAGGACTTCCACCTACAATGAGCAGTTCTTC.

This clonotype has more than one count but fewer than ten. The DNA for the CDR3 is TGTGCCAGCAGTTACCCCCAGCGACTAGCGGGAGACAATGAGCAGTTCTTC. This translates into CASSYPQRLAGDNEQFF. This chain joins TRBV6-2 or TRBV6-3 and TRBJ2-1; 12 nucleotides align to TRBD2. Trimming took 2 bases from V and 5 from J; bases not matched to a gene: 7. The CDR3 is made up of 17 amino acids. Germline V gives CDR1 MNHEY, CDR2 SVGEGT.

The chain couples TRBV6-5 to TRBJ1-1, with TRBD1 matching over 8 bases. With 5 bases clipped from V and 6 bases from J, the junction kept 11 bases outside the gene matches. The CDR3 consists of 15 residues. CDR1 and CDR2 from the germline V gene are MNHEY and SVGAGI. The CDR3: CASSVPGGSVPEAFF. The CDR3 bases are TGTGCCAGCAGTGTCCCAGGGGGCTCGGTCCCTGAAGCTTTCTTT.

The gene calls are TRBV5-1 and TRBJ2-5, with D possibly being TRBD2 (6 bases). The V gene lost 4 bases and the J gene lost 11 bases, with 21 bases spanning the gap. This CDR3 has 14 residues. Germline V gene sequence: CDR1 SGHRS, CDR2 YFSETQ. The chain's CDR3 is CASSVRTTGNEQYF. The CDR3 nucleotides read TGCGCCAGCAGCGTTAGGACTACCGGTAATGAGCAGTACTTC.

The CDR3 spells CASRRTGEGGNTQYF. In DNA form, the CDR3 reads TGTGCCAGCAGGCGGACAGGGGAGGGTGGCAATACGCAGTATTTT. The chain is built from TRBV7-2 and TRBJ2-3, with 9 bases aligning to TRBD1. V lost 6 bases and J lost 7; bases outside the gene matches: 11. Germline values: CDR1 SGHTA, CDR2 FQGNSA. This CDR3 is built from 15 residues.

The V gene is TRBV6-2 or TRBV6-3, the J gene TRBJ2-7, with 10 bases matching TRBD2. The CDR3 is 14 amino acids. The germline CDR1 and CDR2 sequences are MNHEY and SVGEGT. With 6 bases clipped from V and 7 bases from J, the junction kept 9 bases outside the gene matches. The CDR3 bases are TGTGCCAGCAGCCTCGGACTAGCGGTTGGGGAGCAGTACTTC. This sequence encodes CASSLGLAVGEQYF.

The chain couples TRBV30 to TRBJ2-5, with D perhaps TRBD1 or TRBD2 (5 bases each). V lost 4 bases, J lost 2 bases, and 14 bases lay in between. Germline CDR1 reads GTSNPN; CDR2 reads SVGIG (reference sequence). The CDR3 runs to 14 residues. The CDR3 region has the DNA TGTGCCTGGATGAGGGACCTTAGACAAGAGACCCAGTACTTC. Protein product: CAWMRDLRQETQYF.

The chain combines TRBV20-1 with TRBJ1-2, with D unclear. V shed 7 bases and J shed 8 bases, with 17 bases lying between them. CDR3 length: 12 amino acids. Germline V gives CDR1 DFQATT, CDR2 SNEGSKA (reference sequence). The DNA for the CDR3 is TGCAGTGTCGTACAGAGGGCAAAAGGCTACACCTTC. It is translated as CSVVQRAKGYTF.

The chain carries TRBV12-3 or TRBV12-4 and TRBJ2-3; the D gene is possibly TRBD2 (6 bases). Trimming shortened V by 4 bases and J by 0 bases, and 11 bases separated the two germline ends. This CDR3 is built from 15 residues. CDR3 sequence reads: CASSSGLYSTDTQYF. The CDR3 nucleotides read TGTGCCAGCAGTTCTGGACTATATAGCACAGATACGCAGTATTTT.

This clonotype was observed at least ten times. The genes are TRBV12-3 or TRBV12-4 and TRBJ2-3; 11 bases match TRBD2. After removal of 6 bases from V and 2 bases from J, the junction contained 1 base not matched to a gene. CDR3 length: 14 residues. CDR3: CASRGLAVTDTQYF. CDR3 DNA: TGTGCCAGCAGGGGACTAGCGGTCACAGATACGCAGTATTTT.

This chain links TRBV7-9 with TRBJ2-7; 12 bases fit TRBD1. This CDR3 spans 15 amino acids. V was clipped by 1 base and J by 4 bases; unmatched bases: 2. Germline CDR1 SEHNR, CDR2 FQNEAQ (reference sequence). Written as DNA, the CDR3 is TGTGCCAGCAGCTTAGGGGACAGGGGGCCTTACGAGCAGTACTTC. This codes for CASSLGDRGPYEQYF.

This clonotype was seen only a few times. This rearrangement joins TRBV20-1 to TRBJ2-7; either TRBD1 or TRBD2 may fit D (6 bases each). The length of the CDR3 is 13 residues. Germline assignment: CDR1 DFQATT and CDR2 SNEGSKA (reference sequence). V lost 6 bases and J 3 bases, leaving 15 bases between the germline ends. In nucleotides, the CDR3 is TGCAGTGCCACACAGGGAGGAGACTACGAGCAGTACTTC. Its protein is CSATQGGDYEQYF.

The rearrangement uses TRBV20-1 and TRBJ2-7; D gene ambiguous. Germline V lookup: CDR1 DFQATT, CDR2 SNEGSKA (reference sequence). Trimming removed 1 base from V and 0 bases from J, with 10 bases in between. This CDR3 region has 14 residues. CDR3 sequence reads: CSARVFGNSYEQYF. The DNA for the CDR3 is TGCAGTGCTAGAGTGTTTGGCAACTCCTACGAGCAGTACTTC.